The present TCR beta chain was sequenced within a study of shared clonotypes between healthy human individuals. Study in general: Each donor's CD8 memory used one plate, CD8 naive two, each CD4 subset three. General study results and limits: The sharing of 5% to 6.5% of naive CD4 clonotypes was seen across a few donors.

The germline CDR1 and CDR2 sequences are SGDLS and YYNGEE. CDR3 length: 14 amino acids. The ends were cut back, 1 base at V and 3 bases at J, with 7 bases in the middle. Each cell subset's genomic DNA was divided evenly among several immunoSEQ plates. Generated by immunoSEQ multiplex PCR, the TCRdb table keeps only in-frame clones and is missing some. Among roughly 2.5 million clones, 85% to 95% were seen once, and the ten largest hold 0.14%. Concerning this clone itself: Antigen unknown.

The receptor was derived from a man aged 18 to 30 in good health. The sample consisted of naive CD4+ T cells sorted from blood. As for subset: CD45RA+ positively selected. The V and J genes are TRBV9 and TRBJ2-2, with D possibly TRBD2 on 5 matching bases. The chain's CDR3 is CASSVLDYTGELFF. In nucleotides, the CDR3 is TGTGCCAGCAGCGTACTGGACTACACCGGGGAGCTGTTTTTT. Complete variable domain (other parts from reference TRBV9 and TRBJ2-2): DSGVTQTPKHLITATGQRVTLRCSPRSGDLSVYWYQQSLDQGLQFLIQYYNGEERAKGNILERFSAQQFPDLHSELNLSSLELGDSALYFCASSVLDYTGELFFGEGSRLTVL.